A selection of T cell receptor beta chains follows, all from one sample in a study of shared clonotypes between healthy human individuals. Sequenced by immunoSEQ multiplex PCR; TCRdb stores in-frame clones only, minus some. The sample consists of about 2,500,000 clones, approximately 90% of them appearing once. Sequencing used naive CD4+ T cells sorted from blood. The receptor source for this set is a young man in good health. CDR3s include the opening cysteine and the closing phenylalanine or tryptophan. D genes are given only for firm matches. Where a row states a size, it is once, few, many or the class of an expanded clone; other rows omit it.

J,V,D,size,CDR3,DNA
TRBJ1-1,TRBV6-6,.,.,CASTYSQVNTEAFF,TGTGCCAGCACCTACAGTCAGGTAAACACTGAAGCTTTCTTT
TRBJ1-1,TRBV7-6,.,.,CASSSPGRDTEAFF,TGTGCCAGCAGCTCCCCGGGGCGGGACACTGAAGCTTTCTTT
TRBJ1-5,TRBV6-5,.,.,CASSLKSNQPQHF,TGTGCCAGCAGTCTCAAGAGCAATCAGCCCCAGCATTTT
TRBJ2-7,TRBV5-4,TRBD1,once,CASSRDRGLEQYF,TGTGCCAGCAGCCGGGACAGAGGGCTCGAGCAGTACTTC
TRBJ2-1,TRBV30,TRBD2,.,CAWTPTRTSGIVDEQFF,TGTGCCTGGACTCCCACTAGGACTAGCGGGATTGTCGATGAGCAGTTCTTC
TRBJ1-3,TRBV7-2,TRBD1,.,CASSGPGGLPTIYF,TGTGCCAGCAGCGGCCCAGGGGGGCTTCCCACCATATATTTT
TRBJ2-7,TRBV6-1,.,.,CASSETGTGYEQYF,TGTGCCAGCAGTGAAACAGGGACCGGCTACGAGCAGTACTTC
TRBJ2-1,TRBV7-9,TRBD2,.,CASSRTSGGNEQFF,TGTGCCAGCAGCAGGACTAGCGGGGGCAATGAGCAGTTCTTC
TRBJ2-7,TRBV5-4,TRBD2,.,CASSPTAGIISYEQYF,TGTGCCAGCAGCCCGACAGCGGGGATTATCTCCTACGAGCAGTACTTC
TRBJ1-2,TRBV5-6,.,once,CASSAGYGYTF,TGTGCCAGCAGCGCGGGCTATGGCTACACCTTC
TRBJ1-6,TRBV6-6,.,.,CASSQLRDAGGSLHF,TGTGCCAGCAGCCAGCTCCGGGACGCCGGGGGTTCCCTCCACTTT
TRBJ2-2,TRBV10-3,.,.,CAISVGGTGELFF,TGTGCCATCAGTGTCGGGGGCACCGGGGAGCTGTTTTTT
TRBJ2-2,TRBV5-1,.,.,CASSPQDTGELFF,TGCGCCAGCAGCCCTCAAGATACCGGGGAGCTGTTTTTT
TRBJ2-3,TRBV27,TRBD2,.,CASSSGLAGAQYF,TGTGCCAGCAGTTCTGGACTAGCGGGAGCGCAGTATTTT
TRBJ2-1,TRBV5-4,.,.,CASSLFSSTDNEQFF,TGTGCCAGCAGCTTGTTTAGCTCGACCGACAATGAGCAGTTCTTC
TRBJ2-7,TRBV7-9,TRBD1,.,CASSPGQANYEQYF,TGTGCCAGCAGCCCGGGACAGGCAAACTACGAGCAGTACTTC
TRBJ2-2,TRBV7-9,.,.,CASSLARTGVRASTGELFF,TGTGCCAGCAGCTTAGCTAGAACTGGAGTCAGGGCGAGCACCGGGGAGCTGTTTTTT
TRBJ2-3,TRBV5-1,.,.,CASSPGQPTDTQYF,TGCGCCAGCAGCCCTGGACAGCCCACAGATACGCAGTATTTT
TRBJ2-2,TRBV21-1,.,.,CASGTSGGRITGELFF,TGTGCCAGCGGGACTAGCGGGGGGAGGATAACCGGGGAGCTGTTTTTT
TRBJ2-7,TRBV29-1,.,once,CSVEDAPYEQYF,TGCAGCGTTGAGGACGCCCCCTACGAGCAGTACTTC
TRBJ1-1,TRBV9,.,.,CASSPGQGPSSMNTEAFF,TGTGCCAGCAGCCCCGGGCAGGGGCCATCTAGTATGAACACTGAAGCTTTCTTT
TRBJ2-7,TRBV5-1,TRBD1,few,CASSSGQGSYEQYF,TGCGCCAGCAGCTCGGGACAGGGTTCCTACGAGCAGTACTTC
TRBJ1-2,TRBV6-5,.,.,CASRRGAGYGYTF,TGTGCCAGCAGAAGAGGGGCAGGCTATGGCTACACCTTC
TRBJ1-3,TRBV6-1,TRBD1,.,CASYARQGQGNTIYF,TGTGCCAGCTACGCCAGACAGGGGCAGGGAAACACCATATATTTT
TRBJ2-2,TRBV2,TRBD1,.,CASRIGTGGTGELFF,TGTGCCAGCAGGATCGGGACAGGGGGCACCGGGGAGCTGTTTTTT
TRBJ2-7,TRBV30,.,.,CAWSAHSYEQYF,TGTGCCTGGAGTGCACACTCGTACGAGCAGTACTTC
TRBJ2-7,TRBV2,.,.,CASREDPADSEQYF,TGTGCCAGCAGGGAGGACCCGGCTGACTCCGAGCAGTACTTC
TRBJ1-1,TRBV7-6,TRBD1,once,CASSANQGAGTEAFF,TGTGCCAGCAGCGCCAACCAGGGGGCGGGAACTGAAGCTTTCTTT
TRBJ2-7,TRBV10-3,.,.,CAVSPAGISSYEQYF,TGTGCCGTCAGCCCGGCAGGGATAAGCTCCTACGAGCAGTACTTC
TRBJ1-2,TRBV4-1,TRBD1,.,CASSQEGVQGRYGYTF,TGCGCCAGCAGCCAAGAAGGCGTACAGGGGAGATATGGCTACACCTTC
TRBJ2-7,TRBV10-3,TRBD1,.,CAISPGDSSYEQYF,TGTGCCATCAGTCCCGGGGACAGCTCCTACGAGCAGTACTTC
TRBJ2-1,TRBV2,TRBD1,.,CASTIDRGLYNEQFF,TGTGCCAGCACCATAGACAGGGGTCTCTACAATGAGCAGTTCTTC
TRBJ1-1,TRBV7-2,.,.,CASSLDRHTEAFF,TGTGCCAGCAGCTTAGACAGACACACTGAAGCTTTCTTT
TRBJ1-1,TRBV6-4,.,.,CASSDKRGGEAFF,TGTGCCAGCAGTGACAAGAGGGGGGGTGAAGCTTTCTTT
TRBJ1-5,TRBV19,.,few,CASSPTWTSNQPQHF,TGTGCCAGTAGCCCGACTTGGACATCTAATCAGCCCCAGCATTTT
TRBJ1-6,TRBV6-5,TRBD1,.,CASGRQGGNSPLHF,TGTGCCAGCGGACGACAGGGAGGTAATTCACCCCTCCACTTT
TRBJ1-1,TRBV10-3,.,.,CAISWAQEATEAFF,TGTGCCATCTCATGGGCCCAGGAGGCCACTGAAGCTTTCTTT
TRBJ2-3,TRBV19,.,.,CASSKISDTQYF,TGTGCCAGTAGTAAAATCAGTGACACGCAGTATTTT
TRBJ2-3,TRBV6-1,TRBD1,.,CASSATGDPDTQYF,TGTGCCAGCAGTGCCACAGGGGATCCAGATACGCAGTATTTT
TRBJ2-5,TRBV5-1,.,.,CASSPRALLGETQYF,TGCGCCAGCAGCCCTAGGGCTCTGCTAGGGGAGACCCAGTACTTC
TRBJ1-6,TRBV18,TRBD1,.,CASSLGQGNSPLHF,TGTGCCAGCTCACTGGGACAGGGAAATTCACCCCTCCACTTT
TRBJ1-1,TRBV15,.,.,CATSRGDSQMTFF,TGTGCCACCAGCAGGGGGGACTCTCAGATGACCTTCTTT
TRBJ1-6,TRBV2,.,.,CASRAEGNSPLHF,TGTGCCAGCAGGGCGGAGGGAAATTCACCCCTCCACTTT
TRBJ2-3,TRBV18,TRBD2,.,CASSPGGTSSDTQYF,TGTGCCAGCTCACCGGGAGGGACTAGCTCCGATACGCAGTATTTT
TRBJ2-6,TRBV5-4,.,.,CASSLGGSGANVLTF,TGTGCCAGCAGTTTAGGGGGCTCTGGGGCCAACGTCCTGACTTTC
TRBJ2-2,TRBV9,TRBD2,.,CASSVAGGVTGELFF,TGTGCCAGCAGCGTTGCGGGGGGAGTCACCGGGGAGCTGTTTTTT
TRBJ1-1,TRBV5-4,.,.,CASSYSGENTEAFF,TGTGCCAGCAGCTACTCGGGAGAGAACACTGAAGCTTTCTTT
TRBJ2-1,TRBV7-2,.,.,CASSLVDEQFF,TGTGCCAGCAGCTTAGTAGATGAGCAGTTCTTC
TRBJ2-1,TRBV30,.,.,CAWSSEYNEQFF,TGTGCCTGGAGTTCAGAGTACAATGAGCAGTTCTTC
TRBJ2-7,TRBV5-1,.,.,CASSFGGTDEQYF,TGCGCCAGCAGCTTCGGAGGGACGGACGAGCAGTACTTC
TRBJ2-1,TRBV9,.,.,CASSFNSDQSSYNEQFF,TGTGCCAGCAGCTTCAATTCCGACCAAAGCTCCTACAATGAGCAGTTCTTC
TRBJ2-3,TRBV6-5,TRBD2,.,CASSSGTSGTDTQYF,TGTGCCAGCAGCTCCGGGACTAGCGGAACAGATACGCAGTATTTT
TRBJ1-1,TRBV2,.,.,CASSEGLRNTEAFF,TGTGCCAGCAGTGAAGGACTGCGGAACACTGAAGCTTTCTTT
TRBJ2-2,TRBV19,.,.,CASSIGGVLRWTGELFF,TGTGCCAGTAGTATAGGAGGGGTACTCCGATGGACCGGGGAGCTGTTTTTT
TRBJ2-7,TRBV2,.,.,CASSSLSYEQYF,TGTGCCAGCAGTTCACTCTCCTACGAGCAGTACTTC
TRBJ2-7,TRBV6-1,TRBD2,.,CASSEGAGGVAEQYF,TGTGCCAGCAGTGAAGGCGCGGGAGGGGTGGCCGAGCAGTACTTC
TRBJ2-7,TRBV19,.,.,CASSPHRTGYEQYF,TGTGCCAGTAGCCCCCACCGGACTGGTTACGAGCAGTACTTC